These T cell receptor beta chains were read from a single sample in a study of T cells after yellow fever vaccination. MiXCR, applied by TCRdb to the 5' RACE reads, yields one record per CDR3 protein. The data contain a few hundred thousand distinct CDR3 sequences, approximately 10% of them singletons. This sample comprised CD4+ T cells sorted from PBMCs, obtained 5 days after the yellow fever booster vaccination. The receptors originated from a man in his late teens or twenties who received the YFV17D yellow fever vaccine. CDR3s include the opening cysteine and the closing phenylalanine or tryptophan. The order of the fields is CDR3 DNA, CDR3 protein, D gene, J gene, V gene, clone size. The D gene is left open where the match is weak. Not every row has a clone size; where given, it reads once, few, many or a size class.

TGTGCCAGCAGTGGGGGACGGAATAGCAATCAGCCCCAGCATTTT | CASSGGRNSNQPQHF | NA | TRBJ1-5 | TRBV12-3/TRBV12-4 | few
TGTGCCAGCGGCGCTGACAGGGTACGGGAAAAACTGTTTTTT | CASGADRVREKLFF | TRBD1 | TRBJ1-4 | TRBV2 | many
TGTGCCAGCCAGCCAGGGGCTGGGAACACTGAAGCTTTCTTT | CASQPGAGNTEAFF | NA | TRBJ1-1 | TRBV7-2 | many
TGCAGCGTCGGGACAGCGGTTAGCTACACCTTC | CSVGTAVSYTF | TRBD1 | TRBJ1-2 | TRBV29-1 | few
TGCGCCAGCAGCCAAGTTCTGCTCTCTGGAAACACCATATATTTT | CASSQVLLSGNTIYF | NA | TRBJ1-3 | TRBV4-3 | NA
TGTGCCAGCAGCCACCTAGAAGGGAATCGGGAGCAGTACTTC | CASSHLEGNREQYF | NA | TRBJ2-7 | TRBV4-2 | few
TGTGCCAGCAGCGCACAGCCGTACCAAGAGACCCAGTACTTC | CASSAQPYQETQYF | NA | TRBJ2-5 | TRBV9 | few
TGTGCCAGCAGCCGGGGGACAGCGACAGGAGGCTATGGCTACACCTTC | CASSRGTATGGYGYTF | TRBD1 | TRBJ1-2 | TRBV7-9 | NA
TGTGCCAGCAGCCCCTCGCGGGTTAGCACAGATACGCAGTATTTT | CASSPSRVSTDTQYF | NA | TRBJ2-3 | TRBV7-2 | NA
TGTGCCAGCAGTGATTGGGAGGGTCTCTCTGAAGCTTTCTTT | CASSDWEGLSEAFF | NA | TRBJ1-1 | TRBV6-1 | many
TGTGCCAGCAGCTCCCGGGACAGCCAAGAGACCCAGTACTTC | CASSSRDSQETQYF | TRBD1 | TRBJ2-5 | TRBV5-4 | NA
TGTGCCAGCAGTGCTCAGGGGGCCGCCAGCTTTGGCTACACCTTC | CASSAQGAASFGYTF | TRBD1 | TRBJ1-2 | TRBV12-3/TRBV12-4 | many
TGTGCCACCAGTGGATCAGGGAATAGCAATCAGCCCCAGCATTTT | CATSGSGNSNQPQHF | NA | TRBJ1-5 | TRBV24-1 | NA
TGTGCCAGCAACGGGGCCGTCAGGGATCAGCCCCAGCATTTT | CASNGAVRDQPQHF | NA | TRBJ1-5 | TRBV28 | few
TGTGCCAGCTCTGCGACAGGGGCGGGGTATGGCTACACCTTC | CASSATGAGYGYTF | TRBD1 | TRBJ1-2 | TRBV4-2 | many
TGCAGTACCCCGGCCCTCGGCGGGGGGGCGAAAGATACGCAGTATTTT | CSTPALGGGAKDTQYF | TRBD2 | TRBJ2-3 | TRBV20-1 | many
TGTGCCAGCAGCGCCATTGGGGGGGGGGAGACCCAGTACTTC | CASSAIGGGETQYF | TRBD2 | TRBJ2-5 | TRBV7-2 | NA
TGTGCCAGCAGCCCTCGAGGGGGGCCGTCGGGCTACACCTTC | CASSPRGGPSGYTF | NA | TRBJ1-2 | TRBV6-5 | NA
TGTGCCAGCAGCCACGCCAGCGGGGGAGAGACCCAGTACTTC | CASSHASGGETQYF | TRBD2 | TRBJ2-5 | TRBV5-4 | few
TGTGCCTGGAGTGAGGGGGTTAGCGGGGGCGCAGATACGCAGTATTTT | CAWSEGVSGGADTQYF | TRBD2 | TRBJ2-3 | TRBV30 | NA
TGTGCCAGCAGCCCCCAGGCCAATCAGCCCCAGCATTTT | CASSPQANQPQHF | NA | TRBJ1-5 | TRBV7-2 | NA
TGTGCCAGCAGACAGGTATCAAGTCGGGAGACCCAGTACTTC | CASRQVSSRETQYF | NA | TRBJ2-5 | TRBV6-2/TRBV6-3 | many
TGCAGTGCTAGAGATCATCTGGGGCCCGGAAACATTCAGTACTTC | CSARDHLGPGNIQYF | NA | TRBJ2-4 | TRBV20-1 | few
TGCGCCAGCAGCTCCCCAGGGGCATTAAACATTCAGTACTTC | CASSSPGALNIQYF | NA | TRBJ2-4 | TRBV5-1 | NA
TGCAGTCCTAGCGGGGGGTCCCTTGAGCAGTTCTTC | CSPSGGSLEQFF | TRBD2 | TRBJ2-1 | TRBV20-1 | NA